This T cell receptor (beta chain) was sequenced during a study of T cell repertoires in cytomegalovirus infection. MiXCR, applied by TCRdb to the reads, yields one record per CDR3 protein. The sample has 200,000 to 250,000 distinct CDR3 sequences; roughly 22% are singletons. In the case of this clonotype: Its antigen is as yet unknown.

This CDR3 has 12 residues. Germline CDR1 reads SQVTM; CDR2 reads ANQGSEA. V lost 3 bases to trimming and J lost 10 bases, with 13 bases between them. Overall study findings and caveats: The ex vivo response was dominated by HLA-C-restricted CMV-specific TCR beta clonotypes.

The rearrangement links TRBV29-1 to TRBJ2-1; D is tentatively TRBD1 or TRBD2 (5 bases each). This receptor was taken from a human donor in good health (CMV status not recorded). Some clones in this sample may be carry-over from other donors' samples. Sequencing was performed on CD8+ T cells from PBMCs. The CDR3 sequence: CSVDHGAREQFF. CDR3 coding DNA: TGCAGCGTTGATCACGGGGCAAGGGAGCAGTTCTTC.